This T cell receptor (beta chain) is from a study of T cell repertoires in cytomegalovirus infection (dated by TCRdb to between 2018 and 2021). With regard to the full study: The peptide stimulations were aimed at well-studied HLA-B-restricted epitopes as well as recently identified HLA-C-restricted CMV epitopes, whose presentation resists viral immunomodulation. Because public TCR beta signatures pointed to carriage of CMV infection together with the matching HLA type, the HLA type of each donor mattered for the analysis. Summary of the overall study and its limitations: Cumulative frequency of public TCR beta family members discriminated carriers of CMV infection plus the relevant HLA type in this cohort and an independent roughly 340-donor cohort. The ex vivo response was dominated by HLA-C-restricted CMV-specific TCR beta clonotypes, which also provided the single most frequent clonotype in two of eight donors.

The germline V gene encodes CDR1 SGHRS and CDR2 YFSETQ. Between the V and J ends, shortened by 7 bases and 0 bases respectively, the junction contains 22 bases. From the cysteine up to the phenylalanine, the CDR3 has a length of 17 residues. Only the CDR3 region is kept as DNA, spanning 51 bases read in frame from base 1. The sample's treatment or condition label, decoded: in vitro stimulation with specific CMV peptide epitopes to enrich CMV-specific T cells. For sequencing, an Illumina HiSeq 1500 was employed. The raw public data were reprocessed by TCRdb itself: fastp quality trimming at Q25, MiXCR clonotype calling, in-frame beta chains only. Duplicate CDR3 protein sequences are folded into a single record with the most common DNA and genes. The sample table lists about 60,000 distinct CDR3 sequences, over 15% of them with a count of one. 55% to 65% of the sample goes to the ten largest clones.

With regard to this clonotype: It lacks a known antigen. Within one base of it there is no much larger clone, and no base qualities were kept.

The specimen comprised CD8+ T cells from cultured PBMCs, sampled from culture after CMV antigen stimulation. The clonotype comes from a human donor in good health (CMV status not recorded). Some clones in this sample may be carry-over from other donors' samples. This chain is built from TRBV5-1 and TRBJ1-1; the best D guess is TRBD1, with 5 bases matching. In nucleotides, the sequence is TGCGCCAGCCCCTTGGAAGGGGAGGGCGCGTTGAACACTGAAGCTTTCTTT. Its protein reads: CASPLEGEGALNTEAFF.